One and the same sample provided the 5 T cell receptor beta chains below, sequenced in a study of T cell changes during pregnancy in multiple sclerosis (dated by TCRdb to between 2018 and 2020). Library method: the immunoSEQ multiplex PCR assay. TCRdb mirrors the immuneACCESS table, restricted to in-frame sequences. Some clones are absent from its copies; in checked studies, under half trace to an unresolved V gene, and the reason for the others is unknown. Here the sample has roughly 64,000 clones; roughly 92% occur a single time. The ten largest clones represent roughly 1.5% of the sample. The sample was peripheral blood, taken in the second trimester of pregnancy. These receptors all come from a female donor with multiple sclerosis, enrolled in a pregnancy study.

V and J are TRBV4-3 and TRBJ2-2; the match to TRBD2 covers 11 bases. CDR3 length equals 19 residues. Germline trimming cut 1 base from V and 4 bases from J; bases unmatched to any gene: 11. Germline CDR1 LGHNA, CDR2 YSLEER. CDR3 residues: CASSQGQLAGARVTGELFF. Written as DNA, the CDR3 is TGCGCCAGCAGCCAAGGTCAACTAGCGGGGGCTCGAGTCACCGGGGAGCTGTTTTTT.

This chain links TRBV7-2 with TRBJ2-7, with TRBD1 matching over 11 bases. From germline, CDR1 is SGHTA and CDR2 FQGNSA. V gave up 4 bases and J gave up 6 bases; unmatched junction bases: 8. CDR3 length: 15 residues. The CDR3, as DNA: TGTGCCAGCAGCTGGCCGGGACAGGGGGTTCTCGAGCAGTACTTC. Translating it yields CASSWPGQGVLEQYF.

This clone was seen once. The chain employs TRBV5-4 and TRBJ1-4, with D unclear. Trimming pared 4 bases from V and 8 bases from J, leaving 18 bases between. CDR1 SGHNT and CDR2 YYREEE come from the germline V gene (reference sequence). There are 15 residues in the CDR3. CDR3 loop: CASSRPGPDQEKLFF. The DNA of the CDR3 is TGTGCCAGCAGCCGGCCGGGTCCCGACCAAGAAAAACTGTTTTTT. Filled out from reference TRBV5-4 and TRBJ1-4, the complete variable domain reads ETGVTQSPTHLIKTRGQQVTLRCSSQSGHNTVSWYQQALGQGPQFIFQYYREEENGRGNFPPRFSGLQFPNYSSELNVNALELDDSALYLCASSRPGPDQEKLFFGSGTQLSVL.

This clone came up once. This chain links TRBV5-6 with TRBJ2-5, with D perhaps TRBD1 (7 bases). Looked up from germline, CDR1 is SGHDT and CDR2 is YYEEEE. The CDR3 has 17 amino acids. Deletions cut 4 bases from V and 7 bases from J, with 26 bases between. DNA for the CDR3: TGTGCCAGCAGCACGGGGGTGGGGGCAGGGGGAGAGGGGACCCAGTACTTC. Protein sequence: CASSTGVGAGGEGTQYF.

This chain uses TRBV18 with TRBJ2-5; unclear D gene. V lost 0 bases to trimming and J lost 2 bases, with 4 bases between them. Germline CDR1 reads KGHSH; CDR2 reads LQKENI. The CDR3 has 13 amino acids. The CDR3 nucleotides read TGTGCCAGCTCACCACCCAGTCAAGAGACCCAGTACTTC. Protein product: CASSPPSQETQYF. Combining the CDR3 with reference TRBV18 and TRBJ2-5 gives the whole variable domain NAGVMQNPRHLVRRRGQEARLRCSPMKGHSHVYWYRQLPEEGLKFMVYLQKENIIDESGMPKERFSAEFPKEGPSILRIQQVVRGDSAAYFCASSPPSQETQYFGPGTRLLVL.